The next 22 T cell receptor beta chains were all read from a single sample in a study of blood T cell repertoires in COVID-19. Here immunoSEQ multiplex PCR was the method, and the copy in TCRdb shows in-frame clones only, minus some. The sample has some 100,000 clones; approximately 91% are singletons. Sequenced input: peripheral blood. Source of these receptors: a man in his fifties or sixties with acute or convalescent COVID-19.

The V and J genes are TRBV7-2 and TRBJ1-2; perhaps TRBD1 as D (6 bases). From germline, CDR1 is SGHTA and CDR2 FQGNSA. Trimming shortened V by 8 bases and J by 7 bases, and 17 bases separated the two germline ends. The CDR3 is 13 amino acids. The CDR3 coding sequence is TGTGCCAGCGCGCGACAGGTTCAGAGTGGCTACACCTTC. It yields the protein CASARQVQSGYTF.

DNA for the CDR3: TGTGCCAGCAGCTTAGGTCCCGGGGGAGAGACCCAGTACTTC. Translating gives CASSLGPGGETQYF. The chain is built from TRBV7-3 and TRBJ2-5; weak D call: TRBD2 (6 bases). The CDR3 spans 14 residues. V lost 2 bases, J lost 4 bases, and 11 bases lay in between. Germline assignment: CDR1 SGHTA and CDR2 FQGTGA. The full variable domain, completed using reference TRBV7-3 and TRBJ2-5, is GAGVSQTPSNKVTEKGKYVELRCDPISGHTALYWYRQSLGQGPEFLIYFQGTGAADDSGLPNDRFFAVRPEGSVSTLKIQRTERGDSAVYLCASSLGPGGETQYFGPGTRLLVL.

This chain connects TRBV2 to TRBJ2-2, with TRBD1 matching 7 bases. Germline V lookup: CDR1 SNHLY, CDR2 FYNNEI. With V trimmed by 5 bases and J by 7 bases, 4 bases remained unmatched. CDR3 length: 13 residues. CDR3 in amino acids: CASSSYRGGELFF. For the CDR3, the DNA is TGTGCCAGCAGTTCCTACAGGGGCGGGGAGCTGTTTTTT.

The CDR3 DNA reads as TGTGCCAGCAGCGTCCAGGGATACTATAATTCACCCCTCCACTTT. Its translation is CASSVQGYYNSPLHF. This chain links TRBV21-1 with TRBJ1-6; TRBD1, the D gene given by the table, was not confirmed from the DNA. TRBV21-1 is described as a pseudogene. This CDR3 is built from 15 residues.

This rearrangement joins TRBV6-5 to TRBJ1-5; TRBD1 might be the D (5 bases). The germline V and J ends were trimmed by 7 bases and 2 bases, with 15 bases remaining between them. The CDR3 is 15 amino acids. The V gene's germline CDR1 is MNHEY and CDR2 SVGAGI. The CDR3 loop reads CASTLDGGGNQPQHF. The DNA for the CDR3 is TGTGCCAGCACCCTGGATGGGGGGGGCAATCAGCCCCAGCATTTT.

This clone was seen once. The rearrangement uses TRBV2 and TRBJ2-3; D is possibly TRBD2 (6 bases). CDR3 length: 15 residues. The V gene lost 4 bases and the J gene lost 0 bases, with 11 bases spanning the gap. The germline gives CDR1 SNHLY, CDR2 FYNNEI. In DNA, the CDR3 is TGTGCCAGCAGTGTTAGGAGGGATAGCACAGATACGCAGTATTTT. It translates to CASSVRRDSTDTQYF.

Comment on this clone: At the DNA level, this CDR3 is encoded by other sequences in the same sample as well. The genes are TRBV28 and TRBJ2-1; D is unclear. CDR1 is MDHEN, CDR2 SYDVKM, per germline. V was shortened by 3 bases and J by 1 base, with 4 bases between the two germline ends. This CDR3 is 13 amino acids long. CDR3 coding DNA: TGTGCCAGCAGTTTCCCTTCCTACAATGAGCAGTTCTTC. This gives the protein CASSFPSYNEQFF. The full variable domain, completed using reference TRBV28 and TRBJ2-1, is DVKVTQSSRYLVKRTGEKVFLECVQDMDHENMFWYRQDPGLGLRLIYFSYDVKMKEKGDIPEGYSVSREKKERFSLILESASTNQTSMYLCASSFPSYNEQFFGPGTRLTVL.

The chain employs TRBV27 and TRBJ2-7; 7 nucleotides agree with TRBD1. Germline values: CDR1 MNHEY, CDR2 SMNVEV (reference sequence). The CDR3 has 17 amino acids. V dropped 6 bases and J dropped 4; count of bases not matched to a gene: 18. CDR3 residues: CASSSNLPGTAFYEQYF. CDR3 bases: TGTGCCAGCAGCTCAAACTTACCGGGGACAGCATTTTACGAGCAGTACTTC.

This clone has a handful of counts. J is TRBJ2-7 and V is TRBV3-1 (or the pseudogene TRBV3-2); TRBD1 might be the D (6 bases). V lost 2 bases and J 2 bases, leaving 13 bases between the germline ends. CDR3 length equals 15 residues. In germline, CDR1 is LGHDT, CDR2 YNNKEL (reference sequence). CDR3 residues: CASSQFVGAPYEQYF. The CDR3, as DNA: TGTGCCAGCAGCCAATTTGTGGGGGCCCCCTACGAGCAGTACTTC.

The CDR3 loop reads CASSLTAYPGQGSMALHF. The CDR3 DNA sequence: TGTGCCAGCAGCTTAACGGCGTATCCGGGACAGGGGTCTATGGCCCTCCACTTT. This sequence joins TRBV7-3 and TRBJ1-6, with 10 bases matching TRBD1. With 0 bases clipped from V and 14 bases from J, the junction kept 16 bases outside the gene matches. CDR1 and CDR2 (germline): SGHTA, FQGTGA. The CDR3 contains 18 residues.

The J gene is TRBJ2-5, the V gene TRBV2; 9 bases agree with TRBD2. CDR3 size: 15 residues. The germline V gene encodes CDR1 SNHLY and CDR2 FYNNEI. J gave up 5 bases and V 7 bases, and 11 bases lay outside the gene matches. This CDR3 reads CASIGRGRVGETQYF. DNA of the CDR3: TGTGCCAGCATCGGGCGCGGGAGGGTCGGGGAGACCCAGTACTTC.

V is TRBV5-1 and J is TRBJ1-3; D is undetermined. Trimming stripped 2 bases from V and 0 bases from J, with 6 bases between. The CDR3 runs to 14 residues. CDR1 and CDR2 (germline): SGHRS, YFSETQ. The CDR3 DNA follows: TGCGCCAGCAGCTTTTCGTTCTCTGGAAACACCATATATTTT. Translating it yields CASSFSFSGNTIYF.

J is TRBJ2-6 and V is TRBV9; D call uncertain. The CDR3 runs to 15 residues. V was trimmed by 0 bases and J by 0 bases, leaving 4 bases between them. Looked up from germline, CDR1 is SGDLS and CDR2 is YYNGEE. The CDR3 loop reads CASSVGDSGANVLTF. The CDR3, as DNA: TGTGCCAGCAGCGTAGGAGACTCTGGGGCCAACGTCCTGACTTTC.

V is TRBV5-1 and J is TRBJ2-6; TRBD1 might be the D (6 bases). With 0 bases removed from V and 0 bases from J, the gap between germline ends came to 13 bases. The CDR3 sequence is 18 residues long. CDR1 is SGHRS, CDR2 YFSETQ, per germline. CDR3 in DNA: TGCGCCAGCAGCTTGGATGGGGACACGTTCTCTGGGGCCAACGTCCTGACTTTC. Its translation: CASSLDGDTFSGANVLTF.

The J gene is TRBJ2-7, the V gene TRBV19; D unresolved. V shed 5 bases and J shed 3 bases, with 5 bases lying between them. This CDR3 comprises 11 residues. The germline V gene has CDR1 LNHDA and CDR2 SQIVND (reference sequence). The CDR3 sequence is CASSDNYEQYF. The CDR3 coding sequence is TGTGCCAGTAGTGACAACTACGAGCAGTACTTC.

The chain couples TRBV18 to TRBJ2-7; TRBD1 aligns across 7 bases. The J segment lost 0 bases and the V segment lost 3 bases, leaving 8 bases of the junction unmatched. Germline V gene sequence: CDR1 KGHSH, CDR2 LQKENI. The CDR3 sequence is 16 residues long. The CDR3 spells CASSPTTGPGSYEQYF. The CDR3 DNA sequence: TGTGCCAGCTCACCGACGACAGGGCCAGGCTCCTACGAGCAGTACTTC.

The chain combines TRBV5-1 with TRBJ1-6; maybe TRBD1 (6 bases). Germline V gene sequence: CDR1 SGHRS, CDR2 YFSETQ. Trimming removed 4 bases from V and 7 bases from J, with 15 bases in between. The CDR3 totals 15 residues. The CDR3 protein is CASSPRGGGNSPLHF. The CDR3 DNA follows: TGCGCCAGCAGCCCCCGCGGGGGGGGCAATTCACCCCTCCACTTT.

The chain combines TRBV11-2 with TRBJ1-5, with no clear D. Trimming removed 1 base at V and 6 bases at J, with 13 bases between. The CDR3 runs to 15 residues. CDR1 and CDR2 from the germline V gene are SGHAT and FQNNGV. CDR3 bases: TGTGCCAGCAGCTTAGGGGCTGGATTGGGTCAGCCCCAGCATTTT. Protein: CASSLGAGLGQPQHF.

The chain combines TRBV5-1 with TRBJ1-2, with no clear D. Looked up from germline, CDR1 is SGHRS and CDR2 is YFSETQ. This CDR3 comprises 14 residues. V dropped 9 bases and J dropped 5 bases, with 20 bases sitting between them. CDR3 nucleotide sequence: TGCGCCACCAAACCGGAGGCCTCTGGGTATGGCTACACCTTC. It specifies CATKPEASGYGYTF.

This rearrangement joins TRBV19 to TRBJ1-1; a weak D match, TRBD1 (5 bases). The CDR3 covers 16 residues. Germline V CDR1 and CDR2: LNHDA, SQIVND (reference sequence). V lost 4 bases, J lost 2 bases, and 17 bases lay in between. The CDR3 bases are TGTGCCAGTAGTACTCCCGCGGGGGGGGTAAACACTGAAGCTTTCTTT. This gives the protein CASSTPAGGVNTEAFF.

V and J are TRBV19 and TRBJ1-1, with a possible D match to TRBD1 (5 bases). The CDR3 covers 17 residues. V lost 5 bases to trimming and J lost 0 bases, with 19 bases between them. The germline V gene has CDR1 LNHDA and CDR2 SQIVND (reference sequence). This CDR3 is CASSPSDTTGVNTEAFF. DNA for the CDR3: TGTGCCAGTAGTCCTTCGGACACCACCGGCGTGAACACTGAAGCTTTCTTT.

The CDR3 sequence is CAWSVLTGGRGEQFF. The CDR3 DNA sequence: TGTGCCTGGAGTGTACTAACAGGGGGTCGAGGTGAGCAGTTCTTC. The chain joins TRBV30 to TRBJ2-1, with 8 bases that match TRBD1. V shed 0 bases and J 9 bases; nucleotides not matched to a gene: 10. CDR3 length: 15 residues. Looked up from germline, CDR1 is GTSNPN and CDR2 is SVGIG (reference sequence).